The 3 T cell receptor beta chains below come from one sample, sequenced in a study of shared clonotypes between healthy human individuals. Some clones are missing from TCRdb's copy, which holds only in-frame ones; the method was immunoSEQ multiplex PCR. The sample holds 1.5 million to 2.5 million clones, about 95% seen once. Naive-designated CD8 cells lacked CD45RO, were positively enriched for CCR7, and omitted terminally differentiated effector memory CD45RA+ cells. Sequenced sample: naive CD8+ T cells sorted from blood. The receptor source for this set is a young man in good health.

The chain uses TRBV27 and TRBJ2-1; unclear D gene. Germline CDR1 is MNHEY and CDR2 is SMNVEV (reference sequence). Trimming took off 5 bases at V and 3 bases at J, with 8 bases between the two ends. The CDR3 loop spans 13 amino acids. In nucleotides, the CDR3 is TGTGCCAGCAGTGGGCGACACTACAATGAGCAGTTCTTC. It translates to CASSGRHYNEQFF.

V and J are TRBV13 and TRBJ2-3; 9 nucleotides line up with TRBD1. The CDR3 is 14 amino acids. Germline loops: CDR1 PRHDT, CDR2 FYEKMQ (reference sequence). Trimming removed 5 bases from V and 4 bases from J; junction bases left unmatched: 4. The CDR3 sequence is CASSQQGAPDTQYF. The CDR3 nucleotides read TGTGCCAGCAGCCAACAGGGGGCTCCAGATACGCAGTATTTT.

As for this clone: The sample carries other DNA sequences with the same CDR3. V gene TRBV13 combines with J gene TRBJ2-5; a weak D match, TRBD2 (5 bases). The CDR3 loop spans 13 amino acids. Germline CDR1 reads PRHDT; CDR2 reads FYEKMQ (reference sequence). Deletions cut 5 bases from V and 2 bases from J, with 9 bases between. For the CDR3, the DNA is TGTGCCAGCAGCCAGGACTCTCAAGAGACCCAGTACTTC. Translated, it gives CASSQDSQETQYF.